This TCR beta chain emerged from a study of shared clonotypes between healthy human individuals. Clones were read by immunoSEQ multiplex PCR, and TCRdb kept only the in-frame ones, dropping some. The repertoire holds 2,100,000 or so clones, with 90% to 97% as singletons. Remarks on this clone: Antigen: not known.

From germline, CDR1 is SNHLY and CDR2 FYNNEI. CDR3 length equals 18 residues. V lost 2 bases, J lost 3 bases, and 12 bases stayed unmatched. The study, taken as a whole, reports: The sole specimen, blood, was sampled, and tissue repertoires likely differ. Limited genetic and exposure-history diversity came from having few donors. Clonotypes shared by all four donors outscored non-shared clonotypes in generation probability.

The sequence was obtained from a man younger than 30 in good health. The sample consisted of naive CD4+ T cells sorted from blood. Subset denoted: CD45RA+ positively selected. The chain couples TRBV2 to TRBJ2-3, with 9 bases fitting TRBD1. The CDR3 DNA is TGTGCCAGCAGTGAATTGTTTGGGTGGGACAGGGAAACAGATACGCAGTATTTT. Residues: CASSELFGWDRETDTQYF.